A single sample gave rise to the 25 T cell receptor beta chains below, sequenced in a study of blood T cell repertoires in COVID-19. Sequenced by immunoSEQ multiplex PCR; TCRdb stores in-frame clones only, minus some. The table includes around 140,000 clones, about 70% detected once. Sequenced sample: peripheral blood. These receptors all stem from a woman between 65 and 79 years old with acute or convalescent COVID-19.

A remark on this clone: Distinct nucleotide sequences in the sample also encode this CDR3. The chain is built from TRBV5-1 and TRBJ2-1, with 8 bases identical to TRBD1. The CDR3 loop spans 16 amino acids. The V segment lost 3 bases and the J segment 1 base; nucleotides outside the gene matches: 6. Germline loops: CDR1 SGHRS, CDR2 YFSETQ. The CDR3 DNA reads TGCGCCAGCAGCTCAGGACAGGGCGGTTCCTACAATGAGCAGTTCTTC. It codes for CASSSGQGGSYNEQFF.

The V call is TRBV28, the J call TRBJ2-1; 12 positions match TRBD2. CDR1 and CDR2 (germline): MDHEN, SYDVKM. The CDR3 is 16 amino acids. Trimming cost V 5 bases and J 10 bases; bases outside gene matches: 12. CDR3 residues: CASSPPASGRAREQFF. Written as DNA, the CDR3 is TGTGCCAGCAGTCCTCCGGCTAGCGGGAGGGCCAGGGAGCAGTTCTTC.

This rearrangement joins TRBV10-1 to TRBJ2-2; tentatively, D is TRBD1 (6 bases). CDR3 length: 17 amino acids. Germline loops: CDR1 WNHNN, CDR2 SYGVQD (reference sequence). V was clipped by 0 bases and J by 1 base, with 12 bases between them. The DNA of the CDR3 is TGCGCCAGCAGTGAGTCGGACCAGGGGTGGAACACCGGGGAGCTGTTTTTT. Its protein product is CASSESDQGWNTGELFF.

Only a few counts were recorded for this clone. V usage is TRBV13 and J usage is TRBJ2-2; tentative D call: TRBD2 (5 bases). The CDR3 loop spans 14 amino acids. The germline CDR1 and CDR2 sequences are PRHDT and FYEKMQ (reference sequence). Between the trimmed V and J ends, which lost 5 bases and 9 bases, there was a span of 16 bases. CDR3 sequence (DNA): TGTGCCAGCAGCCAGCCCGGGGTGCATAGGGAGCTGTTTTTT. Translating it yields CASSQPGVHRELFF.

Only a few counts were recorded for this clone. The chain couples TRBV6-2 or TRBV6-3 to TRBJ1-1; a possible D gene is TRBD1 (6 bases). Germline V gives CDR1 MNHEY, CDR2 SVGEGT. The CDR3 contains 13 residues. V was shortened by 5 bases and J by 1 base, with 8 bases between the two germline ends. Written as DNA, the CDR3 is TGTGCCAGCAGTGCCAGGGGGAACACTGAAGCTTTCTTT. As protein: CASSARGNTEAFF.

The sample holds one count of this clone. The junction departs from the called germline gene at one end, perhaps through a read error. The V gene is TRBV7-7, the J gene TRBJ2-5; TRBD2 is a possible D gene (6 bases). From germline, CDR1 is SSHAT and CDR2 FNYEAQ (reference sequence). This CDR3 region has 15 residues. For the CDR3, the DNA is TGTGCTAGCAGCTTAGACGGTGTGGAGGGTGGGACCCAGTACTTC. Encoded protein: CASSLDGVEGGTQYF. Variable domain in full (rest from reference TRBV7-7 and TRBJ2-5): GAGVSQSPRYKVTKRGQDVTLRCDPISSHATLYWYQQALGQGPEFLTYFNYEAQPDKSGLPSDRFSAERPEGSISTLTIQRTEQRDSAMYRCASSLDGVEGGTQYFGPGTRLLVL.

The chain recombines TRBV7-9 with TRBJ2-5; D perhaps matches TRBD1 (6 bases). Trimming removed 0 bases at V and 2 bases at J, with 19 bases between. The CDR3 consists of 18 residues. CDR1 and CDR2 (germline): SEHNR, FQNEAQ (reference sequence). The CDR3 region is CASSLATGPLGLQETQYF. DNA of the CDR3: TGTGCCAGCAGCTTAGCGACAGGCCCCCTGGGGCTTCAAGAGACCCAGTACTTC.

The rearrangement joins TRBV30 to TRBJ1-4; D call uncertain. The germline CDR1 and CDR2 sequences are GTSNPN and SVGIG (reference sequence). V shed 1 base and J shed 4 bases, with 16 bases lying between them. The CDR3 extends over 16 amino acids. Here the CDR3 DNA reads TGTGCCTGGAGTGACTTTGGGAGCGGGATTAATGAAAAACTGTTTTTT. This codes for CAWSDFGSGINEKLFF. Drawing the rest from reference TRBV30 and TRBJ1-4, the complete variable domain is SQTIHQWPATLVQPVGSPLSLECTVEGTSNPNLYWYRQAAGRGLQLLFYSVGIGQISSEVPQNLSASRPQDRQFILSSKKLLLSDSGFYLCAWSDFGSGINEKLFFGSGTQLSVL.

The chain links TRBV5-1 to TRBJ2-1; 8 bases are a match to TRBD2. Trimming took 3 bases from V and 2 from J; bases not matched to a gene: 7. CDR1 SGHRS and CDR2 YFSETQ come from the germline V gene. The CDR3 extends over 16 amino acids. In nucleotides, the CDR3 is TGCGCCAGCAGCTCAACCTTAGCGGGGCCCTACAATGAGCAGTTCTTC. Translation gives CASSSTLAGPYNEQFF.

This clone was detected a few times. This chain connects TRBV7-2 to TRBJ2-3; 12 positions match TRBD2. The CDR3 contains 15 residues. The J segment lost 5 bases and the V segment lost 5 bases, leaving 5 bases of the junction unmatched. Germline CDR1 SGHTA, CDR2 FQGNSA. CDR3 nucleotides: TGTGCCAGCAGCCCTTCTAGCGGGGGGGAAGATACGCAGTATTTT. Protein sequence: CASSPSSGGEDTQYF.

The chain has TRBV10-3 and TRBJ1-5; 10 bases align to TRBD1. V lost 7 bases, J lost 0 bases, and 18 bases stayed unmatched. This CDR3 has 20 amino acids. CDR1 and CDR2 (germline): ENHRY, SYGVKD. The CDR3 sequence: CAITDWTGTGALLSNQPQHF. The CDR3 region has the DNA TGTGCCATCACGGACTGGACCGGGACAGGGGCCCTGCTTAGCAATCAGCCCCAGCATTTT.

The gene calls are TRBV28 and TRBJ2-7; 7 bases match TRBD1. The trim removed 5 bases at V and 5 bases at J, leaving 9 bases unmatched. CDR3 size: 14 residues. Germline V gene sequence: CDR1 MDHEN, CDR2 SYDVKM. CDR3 sequence: CASSLGTAGHEQYF. Here the CDR3 DNA reads TGTGCCAGCAGTCTTGGGACAGCCGGCCACGAGCAGTACTTC.

This clone appeared once. This chain joins TRBV2 and TRBJ1-2, with TRBD1 identical over 9 bases. The CDR3 is 15 amino acids. J lost 4 bases, V lost 7 bases, and 10 bases had no gene match. Germline CDR1 is SNHLY and CDR2 is FYNNEI. CDR3 amino acids: CASMSRDRDLYGYTF. CDR3 nucleotide sequence: TGTGCCAGCATGTCGAGGGACAGGGACCTCTATGGCTACACCTTC.

The chain employs TRBV11-1 and TRBJ2-7; 8 bases map to TRBD1. Germline V lookup: CDR1 SGHAT, CDR2 FQDESV (reference sequence). The CDR3 covers 13 residues. After removal of 5 bases from V and 5 bases from J, the junction contained 5 bases not matched to a gene. CDR3 amino acids: CASSRDRHNEQYF. The CDR3, as DNA: TGTGCCAGCAGCAGGGACAGGCATAACGAGCAGTACTTC.

The chain couples TRBV24-1 to TRBJ2-2; 7 bases map to TRBD1. This CDR3 has 16 residues. Germline lookup yields CDR1 KGHDR and CDR2 SFDVKD. Trimming at V came to 5 bases and at J to 2 bases, leaving 7 bases not matched to a gene. The CDR3 coding sequence is TGTGCCACCAGTGGGGGGACAGATAGAAACACCGGGGAGCTGTTTTTT. Amino acids: CATSGGTDRNTGELFF.

The chain is built from TRBV11-2 and TRBJ1-5; D unresolved. The germline V gene encodes CDR1 SGHAT and CDR2 FQNNGV. V lost 2 bases to trimming and J lost 5 bases, with 10 bases between them. CDR3 length: 14 amino acids. The CDR3 loop is CASSLSTLDQPQHF. CDR3 nucleotide sequence: TGTGCCAGCAGCTTATCGACTTTGGATCAGCCCCAGCATTTT. Full variable domain (remainder filled in from reference TRBV11-2 and TRBJ1-5): EAGVAQSPRYKIIEKRQSVAFWCNPISGHATLYWYQQILGQGPKLLIQFQNNGVVDDSQLPKDRFSAERLKGVDSTLKIQPAKLEDSAVYLCASSLSTLDQPQHFGDGTRLSIL.

The chain combines TRBV3-1 (or the pseudogene TRBV3-2) with TRBJ2-7, with TRBD1 matching over 7 bases. CDR1 is LGHDT, CDR2 YNNKEL, per germline (reference sequence). The V segment lost 4 bases and the J segment 5 bases; nucleotides outside the gene matches: 2. There are 12 residues in the CDR3. CDR3: CASSRQGHEQYF. CDR3 in DNA: TGTGCCAGCAGCCGACAGGGCCACGAGCAGTACTTC.

The V gene is TRBV7-2, the J gene TRBJ1-6; tentative D call: TRBD1 (5 bases). This CDR3 has 15 amino acids. Germline-derived CDR1 and CDR2 are SGHTA and FQGNSA. V dropped 0 bases and J dropped 9 bases, with 12 bases sitting between them. CDR3 amino acids: CASSLAVGPGSPLHF. CDR3 DNA: TGTGCCAGCAGCTTAGCGGTGGGGCCGGGTTCACCCCTCCACTTT.

The chain carries TRBV29-1 and TRBJ2-1; the match to TRBD1 covers 7 bases. Germline V lookup: CDR1 SQVTM, CDR2 ANQGSEA. V dropped 4 bases and J dropped 2; count of bases not matched to a gene: 5. The CDR3 sequence is 14 residues long. The chain's CDR3 is CSVVDRDPYNEQFF. The CDR3 DNA sequence: TGCAGCGTTGTTGACAGGGACCCCTACAATGAGCAGTTCTTC.

This clone has just one count. V is TRBV2 and J is TRBJ2-7, with TRBD1 identical over 7 bases. The germline CDR1 and CDR2 sequences are SNHLY and FYNNEI. The V segment lost 7 bases and the J segment 2 bases; nucleotides outside the gene matches: 5. This CDR3 has 13 amino acids. The CDR3 loop reads CASIRDSAYEQYF. CDR3 DNA sequence: TGTGCCAGCATCCGGGACAGTGCCTACGAGCAGTACTTC.

The V and J genes are TRBV18 and TRBJ2-3; 11 nucleotides align to TRBD2. Germline V lookup: CDR1 KGHSH, CDR2 LQKENI. Trimming took 1 base from V and 2 from J; bases not matched to a gene: 11. The CDR3 is made up of 19 amino acids. The DNA for the CDR3 is TGTGCCAGCTCACCACGGGAGAGATCTAGCGGGGGGTCCACAGATACGCAGTATTTT. The encoded protein is CASSPRERSSGGSTDTQYF.

This clone was seen more than once but under ten times. V and J are TRBV12-3 or TRBV12-4 and TRBJ1-2, with 7 bases identical to TRBD1. Trimming cost V 3 bases and J 11 bases; bases outside gene matches: 6. The CDR3 loop spans 12 amino acids. CDR3 nucleotides: TGTGCCAGCAGTTTGGGGACAGTCCCGTACACCTTC. This encodes CASSLGTVPYTF.

As concerns this clone: An end of the junction does not agree with germline; a read error may underlie this. The chain joins TRBV19 to TRBJ2-5; 12 bases align to TRBD1. CDR3 size: 15 residues. The germline gives CDR1 LNHDA, CDR2 SQIVND (reference sequence). As DNA, the CDR3 is TGTGCCAGTAGTACTGGGACAGGGGGCAGAGGGACCCGGTACTTC. It translates to CASSTGTGGRGTRYF.

The chain has TRBV5-1 and TRBJ2-7; no firm D call. This CDR3 is 12 amino acids long. V was pared by 4 bases and J by 4 bases, with 9 bases between. Germline loops: CDR1 SGHRS, CDR2 YFSETQ. CDR3 nucleotide sequence: TGCGCCAGCAGCACTGGGCCTTACGAGCAGTACTTC. Amino acid sequence: CASSTGPYEQYF.

With respect to this clone: A read error may produce the germline difference seen at one junction end. In the same sample, other DNA sequences code for this CDR3. The chain couples TRBV5-1 to TRBJ1-4; tentative D call: TRBD1 (6 bases). In germline, CDR1 is SGHRS, CDR2 YFSETQ. The CDR3 loop spans 14 amino acids. The CDR3 is CASSLDSEGEKLFF. The CDR3 DNA reads TGCGCCAGCAGTTTGGACAGTGAAGGTGAAAAACTGTTTTTT.